The T cell receptor beta chain described here comes from a study of T cells in localized non-small cell lung cancer (dated by TCRdb to the early 2020s). At the level of the whole study: T cell repertoires of approximately 250 early-stage NSCLC patients were analyzed, with tumors being compared against uninvolved tumor-adjacent lungs. A mean age of around 66 years was recorded for the NSCLC patients, of whom 120 to 150 were male and 100 to 110 were female. The cohort comprised under 250 treatment-naïve NSCLC patients with resected, localized lung tumors. The research as a whole found: Because multi-region tumor sequencing was not done, intratumor heterogeneity could not be ruled out. Uninvolved tumor-adjacent lung showed the highest T cell clonality, higher than tumor, which suggests more focused antigenic responses in the adjacent lung. Higher blood T cell density associated with longer overall survival, while higher adjacent-lung clonality associated with shorter survival. Because the study design was exploratory, TCR variables were selected using unadjusted p-values without false-discovery rate correction. Of the top 100 tumor clones, a median of roughly 56 were detected in paired uninvolved adjacent lung; approximately 30 were also among that lung's top 100.

Of note for this clone: Its antigen is currently not known. Base-call qualities are not available, and no considerably larger clone is one nucleotide away.

At diagnosis, tumor, uninvolved tumor-adjacent lung and peripheral blood were collected and then preserved as a mix of FFPE and fresh-frozen material. For TCR repertoire profiling, blood samples were analyzed in the form of peripheral blood mononuclear cells. A distance of 8 bases separates the germline ends of V and J, which lose 0 bases and 0 bases respectively. The germline V gene (reference sequence) provides CDR1 GTSNPN and CDR2 SVGIG. The CDR3 runs 14 amino acids, cysteine and phenylalanine included. CDR3 DNA is the only sequence kept; it has 42 bases, read in frame from the first base. The immunoSEQ Assay was used to sequence TCR beta CDR3 regions from DNA. In the original analysis: To compute T cell density, TCR beta template counts were normalized to usable DNA, which was estimated by amplifying housekeeping genes. The preseqR package was used to estimate richness by extrapolating to 400,000 templates for PBMC samples and to 120,000 templates for tissue samples. Clonality was taken to be one minus Pielou's evenness. To identify tissue-enriched TCRs, differential abundance testing was run on productive amino-acid clonotypes with a minimum total count of 5 and an alpha of 0.1. The Jaccard Index and the Morisita Overlap Index were used to measure repertoire overlap between compartments. GLIPH clustered TCR beta CDR3s with public tetramer-defined viral CDR3s; viral motifs required at least three viral sequences plus V-gene enrichment. Sourced from immuneACCESS, this table was stored by TCRdb with only in-frame sequences that have V and J called. A share of the clones is absent; for the studies checked, an unresolved V gene accounts for under half, and the remainder has no known explanation. V, J and clone size were drawn from that table, and D and trimming were deduced from the DNA. Here the sample has roughly 38,000 clones; roughly 90% occur a single time. Of the sample, 5% to 6% falls within the top ten clones.

This TCR was sampled from a male donor at least 60 years old with stage II lung adenocarcinoma. Recombination connected TRBV30 to TRBJ1-1; no D gene can be assigned with confidence. This sample comprised peripheral blood mononuclear cells, obtained before any cancer treatment. CDR3 region: CAWSVSGVNTEAFF. The DNA is as follows: TGTGCCTGGAGTGTTTCCGGGGTGAACACTGAAGCTTTCTTT. Supplemented by the reference TRBV30 and TRBJ1-1 proteins around the CDR3, the complete variable domain is SQTIHQWPATLVQPVGSPLSLECTVEGTSNPNLYWYRQAAGRGLQLLFYSVGIGQISSEVPQNLSASRPQDRQFILSSKKLLLSDSGFYLCAWSVSGVNTEAFFGQGTRLTVV.